These 32 T cell receptor beta chains were all obtained from the same sample, sequenced in a study of PD-1 blockade in classical Hodgkin lymphoma. TCRdb keeps only in-frame clones here, not all; method: immunoSEQ multiplex PCR. The sample holds 50,000 or so clones; 91% are singletons and the top ten take 8.5% to 12%. Brentuximab vedotin exposure varied, and every patient relapsed after autologous stem cell transplantation. This sample comprised peripheral blood mononuclear cells (PBMCs), obtained before the second cycle of nivolumab. Source of these receptors: a human donor with classical Hodgkin lymphoma.

The chain uses TRBV27 and TRBJ2-7; TRBD2 aligns across 8 bases. V dropped 0 bases and J dropped 4; count of bases not matched to a gene: 8. CDR1 is MNHEY and CDR2 is SMNVEV in the germline V gene (reference sequence). This CDR3 has 16 residues. In nucleotides, the CDR3 is TGTGCCAGCAGTTTATCCCAACTAGCGGCGGGATACGAGCAGTACTTC. The encoded protein is CASSLSQLAAGYEQYF.

V is TRBV7-5 and J is TRBJ2-1; the table's D call of TRBD2 was not tested on the DNA. TRBV7-5 is labeled a pseudogene. The CDR3 covers 22 residues. The chain's CDR3 is CVRSLVGGLAGPPYVSYNEQFF. The CDR3 nucleotides read TGTGTCAGAAGCTTAGTCGGGGGACTAGCGGGACCACCATATGTTTCCTACAATGAGCAGTTCTTC.

This chain connects TRBV4-1 to TRBJ2-3; no clear D. The CDR3 contains 12 residues. In germline, CDR1 is MGHRA, CDR2 YSYEKL. V was clipped by 1 base and J by 4 bases, with 3 bases between them. The CDR3 protein is CASSQAPDTQYF. The CDR3 DNA follows: TGCGCCAGCAGCCAAGCACCAGATACGCAGTATTTT.

V usage is TRBV9 and J usage is TRBJ2-1, with TRBD1 matching 9 bases. The CDR3 is 19 residues long. The V gene end was trimmed by 3 bases and the J gene end by 6 bases; junction bases not matched to a gene: 19. Germline CDR1 reads SGDLS; CDR2 reads YYNGEE. This CDR3 reads CASSDNPGQGEASANEQFF. Here the CDR3 DNA reads TGTGCCAGCAGCGACAATCCGGGACAGGGAGAAGCATCTGCCAATGAGCAGTTCTTC.

This chain joins TRBV5-8 and TRBJ2-7, with D perhaps assigned TRBD1 or TRBD2 (5 bases each). In germline, CDR1 is SGHTS, CDR2 YDEGEE. CDR3 size: 17 residues. Trimming removed 2 bases from V and 5 bases from J, with 23 bases in between. The CDR3 DNA is TGTGCCAGCAGCTTAGGGACGGATACAGGTCCTCTGAACGAGCAGTACTTC. As protein: CASSLGTDTGPLNEQYF.

This chain uses TRBV13 with TRBJ2-7, with D maybe TRBD1 (6 bases). The V gene lost 1 base and the J gene lost 2 bases, with 12 bases spanning the gap. The germline V gene encodes CDR1 PRHDT and CDR2 FYEKMQ (reference sequence). The CDR3 totals 15 residues. CDR3 sequence reads: CASSLEGDTAYEQYF. In DNA, the CDR3 is TGTGCCAGCAGCTTAGAGGGGGACACAGCCTACGAGCAGTACTTC.

The chain recombines TRBV4-3 with TRBJ2-1, with 8 bases lining up with TRBD2. Germline loops: CDR1 LGHNA, CDR2 YSLEER. V was pared by 0 bases and J by 9 bases, with 10 bases of the junction left unmatched. The CDR3 consists of 16 residues. For the CDR3, the DNA is TGCGCCAGCAGCCAAGACCGCGTTAGCGGGGACGGTGAGCAGTTCTTC. Encoded protein: CASSQDRVSGDGEQFF.

Here the CDR3 DNA reads TGTGCCAGTAGCAAACCACAGGACCTCTATGGCTACACCTTC. Amino acids: CASSKPQDLYGYTF. The rearrangement links TRBV19 to TRBJ1-2; TRBD1 is a possible D gene (5 bases). Per the germline V gene, CDR1 is LNHDA and CDR2 is SQIVND (reference sequence). Between the trimmed V and J ends, which lost 6 bases and 4 bases, there was a span of 15 bases. The CDR3 spans 14 residues.

The chain uses TRBV7-9 and TRBJ2-5; D may be TRBD2 (6 bases). V lost 5 bases, J lost 4 bases, and 26 bases lay in between. The CDR3 is 18 amino acids. Germline loops: CDR1 SEHNR, CDR2 FQNEAQ (reference sequence). CDR3 coding DNA: TGTGCCAGCAGCACTCGAGTGGCGGGGAGAAACTTAGGAGAGACCCAGTACTTC. Translated: CASSTRVAGRNLGETQYF.

The V call is TRBV11-2, the J call TRBJ1-2, with D uncertain. The CDR3 covers 13 residues. Germline V CDR1 and CDR2: SGHAT, FQNNGV. V was clipped by 4 bases and J by 4 bases, with 10 bases between them. For the CDR3, the DNA is TGTGCCAGCAGCTCGTCGGGATCCTATGGCTACACCTTC. Translation: CASSSSGSYGYTF. Based on the CDR3 plus reference TRBV11-2 and TRBJ1-2, the full variable domain is EAGVAQSPRYKIIEKRQSVAFWCNPISGHATLYWYQQILGQGPKLLIQFQNNGVVDDSQLPKDRFSAERLKGVDSTLKIQPAKLEDSAVYLCASSSSGSYGYTFGSGTRLTVV.

This chain uses TRBV7-8 with TRBJ2-5; D is unresolved. The CDR3 sequence is 11 residues long. Between the trimmed V and J ends, which lost 2 bases and 3 bases, there was a span of 1 base. CDR1 is SGHVS and CDR2 is FQNEAQ in the germline V gene. The CDR3 coding sequence is TGTGCCAGCAGCTTAAAAGAGACCCAGTACTTC. Protein sequence: CASSLKETQYF.

This chain connects TRBV18 to TRBJ2-5; 7 bases fit TRBD2. Trimming at V came to 0 bases and at J to 2 bases, leaving 9 bases not matched to a gene. The CDR3 has 17 residues. The V gene's germline CDR1 is KGHSH and CDR2 LQKENI. CDR3 loop: CASSPPYERGVQETQYF. The CDR3 DNA reads as TGTGCCAGCTCACCACCGTACGAGCGGGGAGTGCAAGAGACCCAGTACTTC.

The chain links TRBV28 to TRBJ2-7; a possible D gene is TRBD2 (6 bases). The CDR3 is 14 residues long. Between the trimmed V and J ends, which lost 6 bases and 4 bases, there was a span of 16 bases. Germline V gene sequence: CDR1 MDHEN, CDR2 SYDVKM. DNA of the CDR3: TGTGCCAGCAGCTTCATCGCTAGCGAGTACGAGCAGTACTTC. Protein: CASSFIASEYEQYF.

This clone has just a few counts. The CDR3 region has the DNA TGTGCCAGCAAGCAGGGAAATTCACCCCTCCACTTT. Residues: CASKQGNSPLHF. The rearrangement joins TRBV28 to TRBJ1-6; maybe TRBD1 (5 bases). The germline V and J ends were trimmed by 7 bases and 7 bases, with 8 bases remaining between them. The CDR3 loop spans 12 amino acids. Germline lookup yields CDR1 MDHEN and CDR2 SYDVKM.

The CDR3 sequence: CASSLVGRDVYSNQPQHF. DNA for the CDR3: TGTGCCAGCAGCTTAGTCGGCAGAGATGTGTATAGCAATCAGCCCCAGCATTTT. The chain has TRBV7-8 and TRBJ1-5; unclear D gene. The V end lost 1 base, the J end lost 0 bases, and 16 bases lay between the germline ends. Germline V gene data show CDR1 as SGHVS and CDR2 as FQNEAQ. The CDR3 covers 18 residues.

The V gene is TRBV7-8, the J gene TRBJ2-2; D may be TRBD2 (5 bases). V dropped 5 bases and J dropped 1 base, with 11 bases sitting between them. Germline CDR1 reads SGHVS; CDR2 reads FQNEAQ. This CDR3 contains 15 residues. CDR3 residues: CASSQSGGNTGELFF. The DNA for the CDR3 is TGTGCCAGCAGCCAGAGCGGAGGGAACACCGGGGAGCTGTTTTTT.

V usage is TRBV5-1 and J usage is TRBJ2-5; 11 positions agree with TRBD1. There are 21 residues in the CDR3. V lost 2 bases and J lost 2; bases outside the gene matches: 20. CDR1 SGHRS and CDR2 YFSETQ come from the germline V gene. The CDR3 DNA reads TGCGCCAGCAGCTTTAGAACCATGGGGACAGGGGGGCCCAAATCTCAAGAGACCCAGTACTTC. This codes for CASSFRTMGTGGPKSQETQYF.

This chain links TRBV25-1 with TRBJ1-5; D remains ambiguous. The CDR3 has 13 residues. CDR1 is MGHDK and CDR2 is SYGVNS in the germline V gene. V was trimmed by 4 bases and J by 8 bases, leaving 12 bases between them. The CDR3 nucleotides read TGTGCCAGCAGTGGATGGGGAGCGGAGCCCCAGCATTTT. Amino acid sequence: CASSGWGAEPQHF.

V is TRBV30 and J is TRBJ1-1, with D possibly TRBD1 on 5 matching bases. V was clipped by 2 bases and J by 0 bases, with 7 bases between them. The CDR3 is 13 residues long. Germline values: CDR1 GTSNPN, CDR2 SVGIG (reference sequence). In nucleotides, the CDR3 is TGTGCCTGGAGTATGGGGGTGAACACTGAAGCTTTCTTT. This sequence encodes CAWSMGVNTEAFF.

The chain couples TRBV4-2 to TRBJ2-5, with D uncertain. V lost 0 bases, J lost 1 base, and 12 bases lay in between. Germline CDR1 and CDR2: LGHNA and YNFKEQ. The CDR3 extends over 16 amino acids. CDR3 residues: CASSQESTDFQETQYF. CDR3 DNA sequence: TGTGCCAGCAGCCAAGAGTCAACAGACTTCCAAGAGACCCAGTACTTC.

The chain has TRBV14 and TRBJ1-1, with D unresolved. This CDR3 comprises 11 residues. Trimming left V 2 bases short and J 2 bases short, with 0 bases between. Germline V gene lookup returns CDR1 SGHDN and CDR2 FVKESK. CDR3 sequence: CASSQNTEAFF. CDR3 in DNA: TGTGCCAGCAGCCAAAACACTGAAGCTTTCTTT. Variable domain in full (rest from reference TRBV14 and TRBJ1-1): EAGVTQFPSHSVIEKGQTVTLRCDPISGHDNLYWYRRVMGKEIKFLLHFVKESKQDESGMPNNRFLAERTGGTYSTLKVQPAELEDSGVYFCASSQNTEAFFGQGTRLTVV.

This clone occurred a few times. V and J are TRBV9 and TRBJ2-1; 12 bases map to TRBD2. Germline CDR1 and CDR2: SGDLS and YYNGEE. This CDR3 comprises 16 residues. V was clipped by 0 bases and J by 8 bases; unmatched bases: 6. The CDR3 sequence: CASSVEASGRGDEQFF. CDR3 DNA sequence: TGTGCCAGCAGCGTAGAGGCTAGCGGGAGGGGCGATGAGCAGTTCTTC.

The chain joins TRBV9 to TRBJ2-5; 9 bases map to TRBD2. The CDR3 spans 17 residues. V dropped 3 bases and J dropped 1; count of bases not matched to a gene: 10. Germline V CDR1 and CDR2: SGDLS, YYNGEE. CDR3 sequence (DNA): TGTGCCAGCAGCGCCGAAGGTCTAGCGGGGAGCCAAGAGACCCAGTACTTC. This encodes CASSAEGLAGSQETQYF.

The chain couples TRBV28 to TRBJ1-1, with D possibly being TRBD1 (5 bases). The CDR3 length is 14 residues. V was clipped by 5 bases and J by 1 base, with 11 bases between them. Germline assignment: CDR1 MDHEN and CDR2 SYDVKM. CDR3 sequence reads: CASSPPDRNTEAFF. The CDR3 DNA is TGTGCCAGCAGTCCCCCCGACAGGAACACTGAAGCTTTCTTT.

V and J are TRBV9 and TRBJ2-7, with TRBD1 matching 7 bases. The junction had 4 bases not matched to a gene; V was cut back by 3 bases and J by 10 bases. Germline lookup yields CDR1 SGDLS and CDR2 YYNGEE. This CDR3 is 11 amino acids long. CDR3 in DNA: TGTGCCAGCAGCGACGACAGGGCCCAGTACTTC. It translates to CASSDDRAQYF.

J is TRBJ1-1 and V is TRBV7-9; D remains unclear. CDR1 and CDR2 from the germline V gene are SEHNR and FQNEAQ (reference sequence). CDR3 size: 13 residues. The V end was cut by 6 bases, the J end by 1 base, with 9 bases between. CDR3 DNA sequence: TGTGCCAGCAGGGGAGGGAAGAACACTGAAGCTTTCTTT. Protein sequence: CASRGGKNTEAFF.

The chain is built from TRBV4-3 and TRBJ2-1, with TRBD2 matching 9 bases. V was pared by 2 bases and J by 7 bases, with 6 bases of the junction left unmatched. This CDR3 contains 15 residues. Germline V gene sequence: CDR1 LGHNA, CDR2 YSLEER. The CDR3: CASSQWREGQNEQFF. CDR3 DNA: TGCGCCAGCAGCCAATGGCGGGAGGGCCAAAATGAGCAGTTCTTC.

V usage is TRBV2 and J usage is TRBJ1-2, with 7 bases identical to TRBD1. Trimming at V came to 6 bases and at J to 5 bases, leaving 3 bases not matched to a gene. From germline, CDR1 is SNHLY and CDR2 FYNNEI. This CDR3 has 12 residues. CDR3: CASRGTDYGYTF. Written as DNA, the CDR3 is TGTGCCAGCAGGGGGACAGATTATGGCTACACCTTC.

The rearrangement links TRBV5-1 to TRBJ2-1; D ambiguous. Germline CDR1 is SGHRS and CDR2 is YFSETQ. V gave up 4 bases and J gave up 2 bases, with 10 bases separating them. The length of the CDR3 is 14 residues. The chain's CDR3 is CASSATRAYNEQFF. The CDR3 DNA follows: TGCGCCAGCAGCGCAACTCGGGCCTACAATGAGCAGTTCTTC.

V is TRBV4-1 and J is TRBJ2-5; TRBD1 agrees at 7 bases. The CDR3 extends over 18 amino acids. CDR1 is MGHRA, CDR2 YSYEKL, per germline. Germline trimming cut 0 bases from V and 4 bases from J; bases unmatched to any gene: 14. The CDR3 here is CASSQEGAPGQSRETQYF. In nucleotides, the CDR3 is TGCGCCAGCAGCCAAGAAGGGGCTCCGGGACAGTCGCGAGAGACCCAGTACTTC.

This chain links TRBV14 with TRBJ2-6; D possibly uses TRBD1 or TRBD2 (5 bases each). V was shortened by 5 bases and J by 1 base, with 21 bases between the two germline ends. There are 19 residues in the CDR3. Germline V gene lookup returns CDR1 SGHDN and CDR2 FVKESK. CDR3 residues: CASSLIGASRISGANVLTF. CDR3 bases: TGTGCCAGCAGCTTAATCGGGGCCTCGAGGATTTCTGGGGCCAACGTCCTGACTTTC. Together with reference TRBV14 and TRBJ2-6, the CDR3 gives the full variable domain: EAGVTQFPSHSVIEKGQTVTLRCDPISGHDNLYWYRRVMGKEIKFLLHFVKESKQDESGMPNNRFLAERTGGTYSTLKVQPAELEDSGVYFCASSLIGASRISGANVLTFGAGSRLTVL.

This chain uses TRBV4-2 with TRBJ2-5, with TRBD2 as a possible D gene (6 bases). The CDR3 is made up of 16 amino acids. The germline CDR1 and CDR2 sequences are LGHNA and YNFKEQ. Trimming left V 1 base short and J 5 bases short, with 17 bases between. The CDR3 sequence is CASSQVGREPGETQYF. CDR3 nucleotides: TGTGCCAGCAGCCAAGTAGGACGGGAGCCAGGGGAGACCCAGTACTTC.